A selection of T cell receptor beta chains follows, all from one sample in a study of identical twins. TCRdb re-derived calls from the 5' RACE reads in MiXCR, one entry per CDR3 protein. The profile covers more than 200,000 distinct CDR3 sequences, with roughly 9.4% appearing a single time and 5% to 6% taken by the ten largest. Specimen: memory (CD45RO+) T cells sorted from blood. These receptor sequences come from a woman in her late teens or twenties in good health. The CDR3 runs from the conserved cysteine through the conserved F or W. A D gene is named only where the DNA matches it firmly. Clone size, where shown, is once, few, many, or a class for clones that have expanded.

TRBV20-1	few	TRBJ2-1	TRBD2	TGCAGTGCTAGAGACCAAATCCGACTAGCGGGGGAGTACAATGAGCAGTTCTTC	CSARDQIRLAGEYNEQFF
TRBV6-6	NA	TRBJ2-3	NA	TGTGCCAGCAGTTACACCAGAGATACGCAGTATTTT	CASSYTRDTQYF
TRBV27	NA	TRBJ2-3	NA	TGTGCCAGCAGTTCAAAGCGGTTTTACACAGATACGCAGTATTTT	CASSSKRFYTDTQYF
TRBV2	few	TRBJ2-7	TRBD1	TGTGCCAGCAGGGACAGGGGGCGGAACGAGCAGTACTTC	CASRDRGRNEQYF
TRBV9	few	TRBJ2-1	TRBD2	TGTGCCAGCAGCGCTCCTAGCGGGAGTGGTAATGAGCAGTTCTTC	CASSAPSGSGNEQFF
TRBV3-1	NA	TRBJ2-7	NA	TGTGCCAGCAGCCCGTGGATCGACTCCTACGAGCAGTACTTC	CASSPWIDSYEQYF
TRBV3-1	few	TRBJ1-1	NA	TGTGCCAGCAGCCTCCAGGGAAGAGGAACTGAAGCTTTCTTT	CASSLQGRGTEAFF
TRBV27	many	TRBJ1-1	NA	TGTGCCAGCAGTTTATTATTCATGCAGGGAAGGGGCACTGAAGCTTTCTTT	CASSLLFMQGRGTEAFF
TRBV5-1	NA	TRBJ2-1	NA	TGCGCCAGCGCCCGGGGAGGTTTCGGGGACAATGAGCAGTTCTTC	CASARGGFGDNEQFF
TRBV20-1	few	TRBJ2-5	NA	TGCAGTGCTGGACCCAGGGGGGCGGAGACCCAGTACTTC	CSAGPRGAETQYF
TRBV5-4	few	TRBJ2-1	TRBD1	TGTGCCAGCAGCCCGGGACAGGGCAAAAGGAATGAGCAGTTCTTC	CASSPGQGKRNEQFF
TRBV5-6	many	TRBJ2-6	NA	TGTGCCAGCATCAAGCGGGCTGGGGCCAACGTCCTGACTTTC	CASIKRAGANVLTF
TRBV7-3	NA	TRBJ2-2	NA	TGTGCCAGCAGCCATCTCCCGCGTAGGGGACAAAACACCGGGGAGCTGTTTTTT	CASSHLPRRGQNTGELFF